These 28 T cell receptor beta chains were sequenced from one sample in a study of blood T cell repertoires in COVID-19. TCRdb's copy holds only in-frame clones and misses some; the assay was immunoSEQ multiplex PCR. The repertoire includes 150,000 to 200,000 clones, approximately 87% of them detected once, and around an eighth sits in the top ten. The material sequenced was peripheral blood. Receptors were obtained from a woman in her 70s with COVID-19, enrolled during active disease.

This sequence joins TRBV5-1 and TRBJ1-1; the match to TRBD1 covers 7 bases. The CDR3 loop spans 15 amino acids. Germline V CDR1 and CDR2: SGHRS, YFSETQ. The ends lost 4 bases at V and 5 bases at J; junction bases unmatched: 11. CDR3 nucleotides: TGCGCCAGCAGCATTGCTCAGGGGGGAAGGACTGAAGCTTTCTTT. This encodes CASSIAQGGRTEAFF.

The J gene is TRBJ2-1, the V gene TRBV9; 8 nucleotides align to TRBD2. Germline loops: CDR1 SGDLS, CDR2 YYNGEE. The J segment lost 0 bases and the V segment lost 4 bases, leaving 6 bases of the junction unmatched. The CDR3 covers 16 residues. The CDR3 sequence is CASSPLAGSSYNEQFF. CDR3 coding DNA: TGTGCCAGCAGCCCCCTAGCGGGTAGCTCCTACAATGAGCAGTTCTTC.

V is TRBV6-5 and J is TRBJ2-7, with a weak D call TRBD1 (6 bases). The CDR3 contains 13 residues. V lost 6 bases to trimming and J lost 6 bases, with 15 bases between them. Germline assignment: CDR1 MNHEY and CDR2 SVGAGI. DNA of the CDR3: TGTGCCAGCAGGACCCCGACAGGACTCGAGCAGTACTTC. It is translated as CASRTPTGLEQYF.

The J gene is TRBJ2-1, the V gene TRBV5-4; unclear D gene. Trimming pared 3 bases from V and 4 bases from J, leaving 2 bases between. The germline V gene has CDR1 SGHNT and CDR2 YYREEE (reference sequence). The CDR3 totals 11 residues. CDR3: CASSSYNEQFF. CDR3 in DNA: TGTGCCAGCAGCTCTTACAATGAGCAGTTCTTC. The full variable domain, rest sourced from reference TRBV5-4 and TRBJ2-1, is ETGVTQSPTHLIKTRGQQVTLRCSSQSGHNTVSWYQQALGQGPQFIFQYYREEENGRGNFPPRFSGLQFPNYSSELNVNALELDDSALYLCASSSYNEQFFGPGTRLTVL.

The genes are TRBV25-1 and TRBJ2-1, with 10 bases identical to TRBD2. Per the germline V gene, CDR1 is MGHDK and CDR2 is SYGVNS. With V trimmed by 6 bases and J by 7 bases, 6 bases remained unmatched. The CDR3 totals 14 residues. The CDR3 DNA reads as TGTGCCAGCAGGCCCGGGACTAGCGTGAATGAGCAGTTCTTC. Translation gives CASRPGTSVNEQFF.

V is TRBV2 and J is TRBJ2-7; D gene ambiguous. Germline loops: CDR1 SNHLY, CDR2 FYNNEI. V gave up 3 bases and J gave up 4 bases, with 16 bases separating them. The CDR3 has 15 residues. CDR3 residues: CASSDKTAVRYEQYF. CDR3 DNA sequence: TGTGCCAGCAGTGATAAAACAGCAGTACGTTACGAGCAGTACTTC.

The chain employs TRBV19 and TRBJ2-7, with 12 bases matching TRBD2. The CDR3 is 16 residues long. CDR1 and CDR2 from the germline V gene are LNHDA and SQIVND (reference sequence). V dropped 4 bases and J dropped 2; count of bases not matched to a gene: 6. CDR3 sequence: CASSNVGTSGPYEQYF. Written as DNA, the CDR3 is TGTGCCAGTAGTAACGTAGGGACTAGCGGGCCCTACGAGCAGTACTTC. The full variable domain, in which reference TRBV19 and TRBJ2-7 provide the parts outside the CDR3, is DGGITQSPKYLFRKEGQNVTLSCEQNLNHDAMYWYRQDPGQGLRLIYYSQIVNDFQKGDIAEGYSVSREKKESFPLTVTSAQKNPTAFYLCASSNVGTSGPYEQYFGPGTRLTVT.

The chain is built from TRBV7-2 and TRBJ2-5; TRBD2 is a possible D gene (6 bases). V was clipped by 2 bases and J by 4 bases, with 14 bases between them. CDR3 size: 15 residues. CDR1 and CDR2 from the germline V gene are SGHTA and FQGNSA. This CDR3 is CASSLSGDAGETQYF. The CDR3, as DNA: TGTGCCAGCAGCTTATCGGGGGATGCGGGAGAGACCCAGTACTTC.

In its sample, this clone was seen once. The rearrangement uses TRBV19 and TRBJ2-3; 13 bases match TRBD2. Germline trimming cut 4 bases from V and 4 bases from J; bases unmatched to any gene: 2. The CDR3 spans 15 residues. Germline V gene lookup returns CDR1 LNHDA and CDR2 SQIVND (reference sequence). CDR3 nucleotide sequence: TGTGCCAGTAGTAAACTAGCGGGAGGGCCAGATACGCAGTATTTT. Translating gives CASSKLAGGPDTQYF.

The V call is TRBV7-9, the J call TRBJ2-1; possible D gene TRBD2, 6 bases. From germline, CDR1 is SEHNR and CDR2 FQNEAQ (reference sequence). This CDR3 spans 17 amino acids. The germline V and J ends were trimmed by 4 bases and 0 bases, with 16 bases remaining between them. CDR3 region: CASSSQEGRISYNEQFF. The CDR3 bases are TGTGCCAGCAGCTCACAGGAGGGCCGGATCTCCTACAATGAGCAGTTCTTC.

J is TRBJ2-3 and V is TRBV5-4, with 7 bases that match TRBD2. Germline V gene lookup returns CDR1 SGHNT and CDR2 YYREEE (reference sequence). V lost 2 bases, J lost 2 bases, and 5 bases stayed unmatched. The CDR3 spans 15 residues. In nucleotides, the CDR3 is TGTGCCAGCAGCTTTACAGCGGGGATCACAGATACGCAGTATTTT. This codes for CASSFTAGITDTQYF.

DNA for the CDR3: TGTGCCAGCAGTTTATCCAGGAACACTGAAGCTTTCTTT. This codes for CASSLSRNTEAFF. The chain links TRBV28 to TRBJ1-1; D not certain. The CDR3 spans 13 residues. Per germline, CDR1 MDHEN and CDR2 SYDVKM. V was cut by 1 base and J by 1 base, with 4 bases left in between.

This sequence joins TRBV7-9 and TRBJ1-2, with 7 bases that match TRBD1. The CDR3 length is 15 residues. The trim removed 3 bases at V and 5 bases at J, leaving 9 bases unmatched. CDR1 and CDR2 (germline): SEHNR, FQNEAQ (reference sequence). CDR3 sequence (DNA): TGTGCCAGCAGCTTCGGCAGGGCAGGGGGTTATGGCTACACCTTC. This translates into CASSFGRAGGYGYTF.

The chain has TRBV29-1 and TRBJ2-5; a possible D gene is TRBD1 (6 bases). The CDR3 spans 15 residues. Germline CDR1 is SQVTM and CDR2 is ANQGSEA. The V end lost 4 bases, the J end lost 4 bases, and 19 bases lay between the germline ends. CDR3 amino acids: CSVGLQGVGTETQYF. The DNA for the CDR3 is TGCAGCGTTGGATTACAGGGAGTGGGAACAGAGACCCAGTACTTC.

This clone has only one observation. The rearrangement joins TRBV28 to TRBJ1-5; 7 bases align to TRBD1. The germline gives CDR1 MDHEN, CDR2 SYDVKM. The CDR3 has 12 residues. J was trimmed by 4 bases and V by 11 bases; bases with no gene match: 5. CDR3 sequence: CAAQGRNQPQHF. The CDR3 region has the DNA TGTGCCGCACAGGGGCGGAATCAGCCCCAGCATTTT.

The rearrangement links TRBV10-3 to TRBJ2-3, with TRBD2 matching 8 bases. The CDR3 extends over 16 amino acids. Trimming cost V 4 bases and J 4 bases; bases outside gene matches: 10. Germline CDR1 ENHRY, CDR2 SYGVKD. DNA for the CDR3: TGTGCCATCAGTGGCGGAGCACCTAGCGGGTCAGATACGCAGTATTTT. Translation gives CAISGGAPSGSDTQYF.

The chain carries TRBV11-3 and TRBJ1-1; D not resolved. Germline V gene lookup returns CDR1 SGHNT and CDR2 YENEEA. The V gene lost 1 base and the J gene lost 6 bases, with 12 bases spanning the gap. CDR3 length: 14 residues. CDR3 DNA sequence: TGTGCCAGCAGCTTAGGGGGTCCGAGGGCTGAAGCTTTCTTT. It specifies CASSLGGPRAEAFF.

The J gene is TRBJ2-5, the V gene TRBV24-1; the D gene is possibly TRBD1 (6 bases). This CDR3 has 15 residues. Trimming stripped 4 bases from V and 2 bases from J, with 13 bases between. CDR1 is KGHDR, CDR2 SFDVKD, per germline. This CDR3 is CATSDPTGVQETQYF. CDR3 sequence (DNA): TGTGCCACCAGTGACCCGACAGGAGTACAAGAGACCCAGTACTTC.

This rearrangement joins TRBV20-1 to TRBJ2-5; D remains unclear. Germline V gene sequence: CDR1 DFQATT, CDR2 SNEGSKA (reference sequence). The CDR3 is made up of 11 amino acids. Trimming shortened V by 6 bases and J by 5 bases, and 10 bases separated the two germline ends. The CDR3 region is CSAQNVETQYF. In nucleotides, the CDR3 is TGCAGTGCACAAAATGTGGAGACCCAGTACTTC.

Comment on this clone: Germline and junction disagree at one end, which may indicate a read error. The chain carries TRBV2 and TRBJ2-5, with 9 bases lining up with TRBD1. The CDR3 is 15 amino acids. From germline, CDR1 is SNHLY and CDR2 FYNNEI. CDR3 loop: CASSEARGQGEIQYF. The CDR3 DNA sequence: TGTGCCAGCAGTGAAGCGCGGGGACAGGGCGAGATCCAGTACTTC.

As for this clone: One junction end does not reproduce the germline sequence, and a read error may be involved. V usage is TRBV2 and J usage is TRBJ2-7, with TRBD1 matching 7 bases. The CDR3 length is 16 residues. Germline V lookup: CDR1 SNHLY, CDR2 FYNNEI. The DNA for the CDR3 is TGTGCCAGCAGTTGGGGGTTGACAGGGACCTCCTCCGAGCAGTACTTC. It translates to CASSWGLTGTSSEQYF. The complete variable domain, with remaining parts taken from reference TRBV2 and TRBJ2-7, reads EPEVTQTPSHQVTQMGQEVILRCVPISNHLYFYWYRQILGQKVEFLVSFYNNEISEKSEIFDDQFSVERPDGSNFTLKIRSTKLEDSAMYFCASSWGLTGTSSEQYFGPGTRLTVT.

This chain connects TRBV29-1 to TRBJ1-2, with 9 bases identical to TRBD1. From germline, CDR1 is SQVTM and CDR2 ANQGSEA. The CDR3 totals 12 residues. V trimming: 4 bases; J trimming: 7 bases; junction bases outside the gene matches: 4. The CDR3 protein is CSVAGTGIGYTF. CDR3 nucleotides: TGCAGCGTTGCAGGGACAGGGATTGGCTACACCTTC.

J is TRBJ1-5 and V is TRBV10-3, with 8 bases aligning to TRBD1. There are 17 residues in the CDR3. V gave up 0 bases and J gave up 3 bases; unmatched junction bases: 7. The germline V gene has CDR1 ENHRY and CDR2 SYGVKD. This chain's CDR3 is CAISESWGQDTNQPQHF. The CDR3, as DNA: TGTGCCATCAGTGAGTCTTGGGGACAGGACACCAATCAGCCCCAGCATTTT.

This clone was picked up one time. The chain has TRBV5-6 and TRBJ1-5, with D tentatively TRBD1 (5 bases). The ends were cut back, 0 bases at V and 5 bases at J, with 12 bases in the middle. The CDR3 has 15 residues. CDR1 and CDR2 from the germline V gene are SGHDT and YYEEEE. CDR3 in DNA: TGTGCCAGCAGCTTGGGGGCAGGGTCCTATCAGCCCCAGCATTTT. Translation: CASSLGAGSYQPQHF.

This clone was recorded once. The rearrangement uses TRBV11-3 and TRBJ2-7, with 8 bases identical to TRBD1. Germline assignment: CDR1 SGHNT and CDR2 YENEEA. V lost 1 base, J lost 4 bases, and 6 bases stayed unmatched. CDR3 size: 15 residues. This CDR3 reads CASSLGDRGGYEQYF. The CDR3 DNA sequence: TGTGCCAGCAGCTTAGGAGACAGGGGTGGTTACGAGCAGTACTTC.

The rearrangement links TRBV27 to TRBJ1-2; the D gene is possibly TRBD1 (5 bases). Germline assignment: CDR1 MNHEY and CDR2 SMNVEV (reference sequence). The CDR3 is 13 residues long. Trimming removed 5 bases at V and 4 bases at J, with 11 bases between. The CDR3 region is CASSGGTFYGYTF. CDR3 DNA: TGTGCCAGCAGTGGCGGGACCTTCTATGGCTACACCTTC.

The genes are TRBV10-1 and TRBJ2-3, with 12 nucleotides matching TRBD2. Germline-derived CDR1 and CDR2 are WNHNN and SYGVQD (reference sequence). There are 16 residues in the CDR3. Trimming at V came to 7 bases and at J to 1 base, leaving 6 bases not matched to a gene. This chain's CDR3 is CASTATSGRCTDTQYF. DNA of the CDR3: TGCGCCAGCACCGCGACTAGCGGGAGATGCACAGATACGCAGTATTTT.

The genes are TRBV28 and TRBJ2-7; possibly TRBD1 for D (6 bases). This CDR3 is 13 amino acids long. Between the trimmed V and J ends, which lost 5 bases and 10 bases, there was a span of 18 bases. In germline, CDR1 is MDHEN, CDR2 SYDVKM. CDR3 residues: CASSPYNRQAQYF. The CDR3 DNA is TGTGCCAGCAGTCCCTATAACCGACAGGCTCAGTACTTC.